The present TCR beta chain was sequenced within a study of blood T cell repertoires in COVID-19. Overall study context: Donors in the United States, Italy and Spain gave samples during acute or convalescent COVID-19. PBMCs, B-cell-depleted T cells, or T cells were the source of the cDNA or gDNA that made up the material.

J lost 2 bases, V lost 4 bases, and 5 bases had no gene match. Germline loops: CDR1 LNHDA, CDR2 SQIVND (reference sequence). This CDR3 comprises 15 residues. Methods used by the authors: Reference gene primer amplification in the assay estimated nucleated cell counts. This table comes from immunoSEQ multiplex PCR, and its TCRdb copy is limited to in-frame clones, with some not included. V and J calls and clone size are those listed in that table; D and trimming were worked out from the DNA. The sample has 190,000 or so clones, 90% seen once. The sequence was collected from a man aged 50-60 years with acute or convalescent COVID-19. The J gene is TRBJ2-3, the V gene TRBV19, with 8 positions matching TRBD2. Sequenced material: peripheral blood. The chain's CDR3 is CASSTRSGATDTQYF. The DNA for the CDR3 is TGTGCCAGTAGTACCCGTAGCGGGGCCACAGATACGCAGTATTTT.